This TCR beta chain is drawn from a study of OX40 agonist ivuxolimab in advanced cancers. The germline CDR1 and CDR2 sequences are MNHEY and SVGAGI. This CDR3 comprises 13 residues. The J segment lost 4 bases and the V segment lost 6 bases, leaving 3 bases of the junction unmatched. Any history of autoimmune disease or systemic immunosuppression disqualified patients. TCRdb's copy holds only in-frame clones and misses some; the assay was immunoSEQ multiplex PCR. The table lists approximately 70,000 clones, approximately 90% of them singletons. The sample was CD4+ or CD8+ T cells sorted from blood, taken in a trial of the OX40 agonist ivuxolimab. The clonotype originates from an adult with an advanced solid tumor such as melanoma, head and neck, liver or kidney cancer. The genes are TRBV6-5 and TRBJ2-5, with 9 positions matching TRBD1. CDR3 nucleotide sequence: TGTGCCAGCAGAGCGACAGGGGGAGAGACCCAGTACTTC. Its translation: CASRATGGETQYF.